The present T cell receptor (beta chain) was sequenced within a study of blood T cells in healthy people across ages. General study findings and limits: No conclusive comparison of naive versus antigen-experienced cells was possible with unsorted PBMCs. Total diversity from one million sequenced T cells was likely underestimated.

Sample-barcoded 5' priming and a J-beta primer mix drove a second PCR of roughly 7 to 11 cycles. Through a template-switch adaptor with 12 random nucleotides, each cDNA molecule received a tag. TCRdb processed the 5' RACE reads anew with MiXCR; each CDR3 protein has one entry. This sample carries 800,000 to 950,000 distinct CDR3 sequences, about 34% of them seen once, and the ten largest clones take 10% to 15%. It was ten milliliters of peripheral blood that were drawn from each donor. As for this clonotype: Its cognate antigen is unknown.

The source of this sequence is a man aged 18 to 30 in good health. The sequenced sample was blood.

The CDR3 loop is CASSPLGDQYGYTF. DNA for the CDR3: TGCGCCAGCAGCCCGCTGGGGGATCAGTATGGCTACACCTTC. The chain links TRBV5-1 to TRBJ1-2; tentatively, D is TRBD1 (5 bases). V shed 4 bases and J shed 5 bases, with 15 bases lying between them. The CDR3 has 14 amino acids. CDR1 and CDR2 (germline): SGHRS, YFSETQ.